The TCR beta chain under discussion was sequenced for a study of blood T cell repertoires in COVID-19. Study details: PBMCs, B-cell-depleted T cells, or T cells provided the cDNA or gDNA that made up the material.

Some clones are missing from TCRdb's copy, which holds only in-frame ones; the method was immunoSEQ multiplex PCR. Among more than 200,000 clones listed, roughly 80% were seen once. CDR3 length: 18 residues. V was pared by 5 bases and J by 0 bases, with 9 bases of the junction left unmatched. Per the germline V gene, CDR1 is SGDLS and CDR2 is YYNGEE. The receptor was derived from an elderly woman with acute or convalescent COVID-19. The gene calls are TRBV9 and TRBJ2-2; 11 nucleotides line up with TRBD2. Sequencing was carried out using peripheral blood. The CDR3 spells CASRGTSGGKANTGELFF. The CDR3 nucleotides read TGTGCCAGCAGAGGTACTAGCGGGGGAAAAGCGAACACCGGGGAGCTGTTTTTT.